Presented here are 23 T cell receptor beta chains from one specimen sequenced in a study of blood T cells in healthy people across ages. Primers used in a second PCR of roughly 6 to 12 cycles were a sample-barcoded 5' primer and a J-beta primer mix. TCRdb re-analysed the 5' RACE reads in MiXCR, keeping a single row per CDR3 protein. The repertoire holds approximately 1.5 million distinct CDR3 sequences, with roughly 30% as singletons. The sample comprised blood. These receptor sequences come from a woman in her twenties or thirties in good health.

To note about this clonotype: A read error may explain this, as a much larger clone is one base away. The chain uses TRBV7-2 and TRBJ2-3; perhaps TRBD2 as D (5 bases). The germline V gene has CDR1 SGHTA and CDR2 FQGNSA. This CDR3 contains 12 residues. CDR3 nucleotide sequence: TGTGCCAGCAGCTTGAAGGGAGATTCGCAGTATTTT. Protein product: CASSLKGDSQYF.

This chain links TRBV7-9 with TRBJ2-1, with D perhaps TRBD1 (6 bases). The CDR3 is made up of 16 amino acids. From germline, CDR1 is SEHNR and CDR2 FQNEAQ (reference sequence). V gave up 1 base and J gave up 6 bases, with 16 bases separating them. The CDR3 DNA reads TGTGCCAGCAGCTTAGAACAGGGTATCGTTAGCAATGAGCAGTTCTTC. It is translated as CASSLEQGIVSNEQFF.

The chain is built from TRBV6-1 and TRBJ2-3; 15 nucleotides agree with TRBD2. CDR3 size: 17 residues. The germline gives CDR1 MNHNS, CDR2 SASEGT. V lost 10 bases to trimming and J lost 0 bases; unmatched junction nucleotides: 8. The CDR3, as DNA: TGTGCCATCCTCGGGACTAGCGGGGGGCCTAGCACAGATACGCAGTATTTT. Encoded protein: CAILGTSGGPSTDTQYF.

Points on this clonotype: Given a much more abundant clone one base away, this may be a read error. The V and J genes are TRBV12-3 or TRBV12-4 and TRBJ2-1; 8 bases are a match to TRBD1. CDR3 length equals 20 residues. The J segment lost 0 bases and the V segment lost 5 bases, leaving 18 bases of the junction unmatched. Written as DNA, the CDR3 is TGTGCCAGCAGTCCCGGGAAGAGACAGGGGCGTATAAGCTCCTACAATGAGCAGTTCTTC. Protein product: CASSPGKRQGRISSYNEQFF.

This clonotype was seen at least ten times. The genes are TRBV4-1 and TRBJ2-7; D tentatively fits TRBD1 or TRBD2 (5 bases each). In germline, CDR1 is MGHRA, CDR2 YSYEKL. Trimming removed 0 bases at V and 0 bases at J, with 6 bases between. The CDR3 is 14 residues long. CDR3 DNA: TGCGCCAGCAGCCAAGATGGGACCTCCTACGAGCAGTACTTC. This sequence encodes CASSQDGTSYEQYF.

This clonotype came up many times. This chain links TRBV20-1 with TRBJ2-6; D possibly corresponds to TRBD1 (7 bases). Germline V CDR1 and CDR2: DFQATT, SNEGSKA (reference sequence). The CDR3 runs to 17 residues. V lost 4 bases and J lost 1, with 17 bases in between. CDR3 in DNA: TGCAGTGCTAAGAAATCGACAGGGAGGTCTGGGGCCAACGTCCTGACTTTC. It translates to CSAKKSTGRSGANVLTF.

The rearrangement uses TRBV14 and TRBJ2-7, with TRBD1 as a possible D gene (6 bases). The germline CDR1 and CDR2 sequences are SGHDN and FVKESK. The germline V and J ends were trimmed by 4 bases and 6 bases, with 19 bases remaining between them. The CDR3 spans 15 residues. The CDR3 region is CASSLGTYNLGEQYF. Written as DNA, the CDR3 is TGTGCCAGCAGCCTCGGGACATATAACTTAGGCGAGCAGTACTTC.

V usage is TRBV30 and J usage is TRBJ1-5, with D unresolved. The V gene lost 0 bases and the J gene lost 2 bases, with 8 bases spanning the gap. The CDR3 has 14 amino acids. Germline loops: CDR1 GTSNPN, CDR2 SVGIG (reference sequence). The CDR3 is CAWSVRRGNQPQHF. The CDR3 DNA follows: TGTGCCTGGAGTGTAAGACGAGGCAATCAGCCCCAGCATTTT. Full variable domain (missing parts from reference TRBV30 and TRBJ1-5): SQTIHQWPATLVQPVGSPLSLECTVEGTSNPNLYWYRQAAGRGLQLLFYSVGIGQISSEVPQNLSASRPQDRQFILSSKKLLLSDSGFYLCAWSVRRGNQPQHFGDGTRLSIL.

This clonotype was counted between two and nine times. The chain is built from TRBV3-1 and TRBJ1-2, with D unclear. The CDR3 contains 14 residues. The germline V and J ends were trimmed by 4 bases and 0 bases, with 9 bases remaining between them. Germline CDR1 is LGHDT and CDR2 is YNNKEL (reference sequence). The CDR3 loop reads CASSPHGPNYGYTF. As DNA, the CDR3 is TGTGCCAGCAGCCCCCACGGACCTAACTATGGCTACACCTTC.

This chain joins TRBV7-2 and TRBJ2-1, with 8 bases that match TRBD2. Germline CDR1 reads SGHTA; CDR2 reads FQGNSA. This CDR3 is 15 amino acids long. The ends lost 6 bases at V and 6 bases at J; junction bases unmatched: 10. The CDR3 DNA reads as TGTGCCAGCAGTGCGGGGGGTATGTGGGGCAATGAGCAGTTCTTC. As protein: CASSAGGMWGNEQFF. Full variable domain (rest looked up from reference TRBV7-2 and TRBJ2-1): GAGVSQSPSNKVTEKGKDVELRCDPISGHTALYWYRQSLGQGLEFLIYFQGNSAPDKSGLPSDRFSAERTGGSVSTLTIQRTQQEDSAVYLCASSAGGMWGNEQFFGPGTRLTVL.

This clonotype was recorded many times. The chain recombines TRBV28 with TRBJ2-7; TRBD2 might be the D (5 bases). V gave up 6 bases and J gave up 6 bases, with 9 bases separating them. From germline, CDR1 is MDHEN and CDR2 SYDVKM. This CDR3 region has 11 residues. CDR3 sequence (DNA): TGTGCCAGCAGCTCACGGGGCGAGCAGTACTTC. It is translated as CASSSRGEQYF.

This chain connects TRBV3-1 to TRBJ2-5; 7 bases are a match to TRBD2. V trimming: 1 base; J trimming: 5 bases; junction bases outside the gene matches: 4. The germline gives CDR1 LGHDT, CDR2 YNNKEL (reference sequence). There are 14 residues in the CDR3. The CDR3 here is CASSQAAGYETQYF. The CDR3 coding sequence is TGTGCCAGCAGCCAAGCAGCGGGGTACGAGACCCAGTACTTC.

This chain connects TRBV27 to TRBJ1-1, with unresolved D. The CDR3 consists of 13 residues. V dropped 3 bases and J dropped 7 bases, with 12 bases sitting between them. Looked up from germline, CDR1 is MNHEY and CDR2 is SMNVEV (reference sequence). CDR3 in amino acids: CASSLAGIGEAFF. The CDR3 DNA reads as TGTGCCAGCAGTTTGGCGGGGATTGGTGAAGCTTTCTTT.

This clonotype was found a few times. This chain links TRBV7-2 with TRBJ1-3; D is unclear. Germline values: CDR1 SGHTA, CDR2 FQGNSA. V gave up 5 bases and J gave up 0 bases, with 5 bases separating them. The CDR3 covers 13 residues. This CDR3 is CASSPPSGNTIYF. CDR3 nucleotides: TGTGCCAGCAGCCCCCCCTCTGGAAACACCATATATTTT. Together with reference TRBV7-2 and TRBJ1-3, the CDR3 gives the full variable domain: GAGVSQSPSNKVTEKGKDVELRCDPISGHTALYWYRQSLGQGLEFLIYFQGNSAPDKSGLPSDRFSAERTGGSVSTLTIQRTQQEDSAVYLCASSPPSGNTIYFGEGSWLTVV.

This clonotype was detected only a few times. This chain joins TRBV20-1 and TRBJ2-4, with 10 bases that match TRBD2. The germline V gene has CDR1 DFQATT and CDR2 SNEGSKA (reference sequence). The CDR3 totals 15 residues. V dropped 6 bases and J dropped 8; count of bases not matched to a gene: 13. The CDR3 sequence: CSARPSGSGIHIQYF. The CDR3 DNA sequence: TGCAGTGCCAGACCTAGCGGGAGTGGTATACACATTCAGTACTTC.

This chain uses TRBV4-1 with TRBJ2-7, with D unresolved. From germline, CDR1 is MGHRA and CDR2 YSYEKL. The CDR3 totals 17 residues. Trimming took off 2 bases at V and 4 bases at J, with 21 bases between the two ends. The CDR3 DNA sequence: TGCGCCAGCAGCCAACCAATGGTGGCAAGCTATACGTACGAGCAGTACTTC. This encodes CASSQPMVASYTYEQYF.

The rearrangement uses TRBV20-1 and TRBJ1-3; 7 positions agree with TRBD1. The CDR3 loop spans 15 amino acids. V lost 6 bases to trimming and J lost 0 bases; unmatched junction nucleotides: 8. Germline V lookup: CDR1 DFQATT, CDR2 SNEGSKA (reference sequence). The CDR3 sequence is CSARAGTASGNTIYF. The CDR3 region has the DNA TGCAGTGCCCGGGCTGGGACAGCCTCTGGAAACACCATATATTTT.

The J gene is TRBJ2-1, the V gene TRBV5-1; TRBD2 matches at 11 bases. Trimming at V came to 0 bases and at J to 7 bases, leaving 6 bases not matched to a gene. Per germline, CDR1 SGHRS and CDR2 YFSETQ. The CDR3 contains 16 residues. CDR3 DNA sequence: TGCGCCAGCAGCTTGGCGACTAGCGGGATGGGGAATGAGCAGTTCTTC. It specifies CASSLATSGMGNEQFF. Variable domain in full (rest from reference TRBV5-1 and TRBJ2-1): KAGVTQTPRYLIKTRGQQVTLSCSPISGHRSVSWYQQTPGQGLQFLFEYFSETQRNKGNFPGRFSGRQFSNSRSEMNVSTLELGDSALYLCASSLATSGMGNEQFFGPGTRLTVL.

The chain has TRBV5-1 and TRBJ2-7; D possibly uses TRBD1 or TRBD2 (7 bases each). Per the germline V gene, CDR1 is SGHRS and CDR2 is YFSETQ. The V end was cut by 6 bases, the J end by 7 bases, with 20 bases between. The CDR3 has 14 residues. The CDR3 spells CASTPGRGRDEQYF. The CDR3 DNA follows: TGCGCCAGCACTCCGGGGAGGGGGCGTGATGAGCAGTACTTC.

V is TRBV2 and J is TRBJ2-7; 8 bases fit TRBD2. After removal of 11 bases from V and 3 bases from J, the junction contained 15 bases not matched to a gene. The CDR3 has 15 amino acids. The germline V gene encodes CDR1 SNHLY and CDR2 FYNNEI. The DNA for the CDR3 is TGTGCCTCCCGGAATGTGGGACTAGAAATCTACGAGCAGTACTTC. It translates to CASRNVGLEIYEQYF.

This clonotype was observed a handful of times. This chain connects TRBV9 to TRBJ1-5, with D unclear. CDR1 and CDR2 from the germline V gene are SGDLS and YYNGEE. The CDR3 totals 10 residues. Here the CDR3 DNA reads TGTGACTACGACCATCAGCCCCAGCATTTT. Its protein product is CDYDHQPQHF.

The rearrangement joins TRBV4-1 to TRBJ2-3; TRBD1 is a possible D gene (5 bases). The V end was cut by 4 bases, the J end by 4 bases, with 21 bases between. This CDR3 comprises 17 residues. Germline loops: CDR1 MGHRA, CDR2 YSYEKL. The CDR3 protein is CASSRPGRVKGADTQYF. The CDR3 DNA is TGCGCCAGCAGCCGCCCTGGTCGGGTGAAAGGGGCAGATACGCAGTATTTT.

CDR3 sequence reads: CASSPGLAGRYQETQYF. CDR3 bases: TGTGCCAGCAGCCCGGGACTAGCGGGGAGGTACCAAGAGACCCAGTACTTC. The chain links TRBV5-6 to TRBJ2-5; 13 nucleotides line up with TRBD2. Germline CDR1 reads SGHDT; CDR2 reads YYEEEE. CDR3 size: 17 residues. V lost 4 bases and J lost 0; bases outside the gene matches: 6.